This T cell receptor (beta chain) was sequenced in a study of T cells after yellow fever vaccination. This clonotype was detected ten times or more. TCRdb used MiXCR to reprocess the 5' RACE reads, holding one entry per CDR3 protein. The sample includes about 400,000 distinct CDR3 sequences, more than 5.5% of them seen just once. CDR3 length: 15 amino acids. Germline V CDR1 and CDR2: SGHVS, FQNEAQ. The junction had 4 bases not matched to a gene; V was cut back by 5 bases and J by 6 bases. This sequence joins TRBV7-8 and TRBJ2-2, with 12 bases aligning to TRBD2. The clonotype comes from a man aged 30 to 45 who received the YFV17D yellow fever vaccine. The sample was PBMCs, taken 5 days after the yellow fever booster vaccination. CDR3 bases: TGTGCCAGCAGCCTCCTAGCGGGGGGGGCCGGGGAGCTGTTTTTT. Translation: CASSLLAGGAGELFF.